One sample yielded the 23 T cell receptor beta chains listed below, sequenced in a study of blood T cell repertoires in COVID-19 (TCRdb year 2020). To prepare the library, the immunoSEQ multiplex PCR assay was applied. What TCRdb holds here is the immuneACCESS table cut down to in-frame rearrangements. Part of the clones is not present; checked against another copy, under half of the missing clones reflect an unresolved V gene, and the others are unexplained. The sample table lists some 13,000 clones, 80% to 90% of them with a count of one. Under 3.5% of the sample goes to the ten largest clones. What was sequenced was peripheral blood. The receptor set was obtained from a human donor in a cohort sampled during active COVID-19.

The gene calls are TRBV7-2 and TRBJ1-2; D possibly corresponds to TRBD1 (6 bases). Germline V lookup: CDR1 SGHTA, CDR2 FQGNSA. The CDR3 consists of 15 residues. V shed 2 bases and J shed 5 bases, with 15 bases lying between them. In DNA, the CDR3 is TGTGCCAGCAGCTTAATCAGGGGCAGCCATTATGGCTACACCTTC. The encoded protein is CASSLIRGSHYGYTF.

The CDR3 DNA reads TGTGCCAGCAGTTACTCGATAACAGGGCGGAACTATGGCTACACCTTC. It is translated as CASSYSITGRNYGYTF. The rearrangement uses TRBV6-2 or TRBV6-3 and TRBJ1-2, with D perhaps matching TRBD1 (6 bases). The CDR3 contains 16 residues. Germline CDR1 is MNHEY and CDR2 is SVGEGT. V was clipped by 0 bases and J by 2 bases, with 13 bases between them.

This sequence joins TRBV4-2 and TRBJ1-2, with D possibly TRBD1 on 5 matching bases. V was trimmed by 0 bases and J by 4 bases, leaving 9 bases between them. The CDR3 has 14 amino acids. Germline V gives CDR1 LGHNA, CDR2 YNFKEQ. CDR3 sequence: CASSQDRGSYGYTF. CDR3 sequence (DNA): TGTGCCAGCAGCCAAGATAGGGGCTCCTATGGCTACACCTTC.

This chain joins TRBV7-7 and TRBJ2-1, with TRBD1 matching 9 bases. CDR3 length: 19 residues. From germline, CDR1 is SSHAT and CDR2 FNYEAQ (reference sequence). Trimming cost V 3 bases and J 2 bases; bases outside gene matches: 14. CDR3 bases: TGTGCCAGCAGCTTCGGACAGGGGATGCGTCTAGGGACCTACAATGAGCAGTTCTTC. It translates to CASSFGQGMRLGTYNEQFF.

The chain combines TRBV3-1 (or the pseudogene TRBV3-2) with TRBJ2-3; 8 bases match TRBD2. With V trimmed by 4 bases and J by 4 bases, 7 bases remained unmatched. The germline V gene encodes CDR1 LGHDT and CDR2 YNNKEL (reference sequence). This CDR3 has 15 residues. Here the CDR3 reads CASSRRRGGADTQYF. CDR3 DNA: TGTGCCAGCAGCCGCCGCCGGGGGGGCGCAGATACGCAGTATTTT.

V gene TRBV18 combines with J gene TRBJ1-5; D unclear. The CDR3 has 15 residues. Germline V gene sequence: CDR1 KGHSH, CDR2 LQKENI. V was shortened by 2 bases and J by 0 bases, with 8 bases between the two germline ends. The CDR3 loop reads CASSPTADSNQPQHF. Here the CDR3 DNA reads TGTGCCAGCTCACCAACAGCAGATAGCAATCAGCCCCAGCATTTT.

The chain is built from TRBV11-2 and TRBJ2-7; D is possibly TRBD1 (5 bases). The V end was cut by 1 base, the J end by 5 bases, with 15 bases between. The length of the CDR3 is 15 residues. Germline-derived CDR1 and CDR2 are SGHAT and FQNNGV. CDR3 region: CASSLGGRSMNEQYF. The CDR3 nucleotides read TGTGCCAGCAGCTTAGGGGGCAGGTCGATGAACGAGCAGTACTTC.

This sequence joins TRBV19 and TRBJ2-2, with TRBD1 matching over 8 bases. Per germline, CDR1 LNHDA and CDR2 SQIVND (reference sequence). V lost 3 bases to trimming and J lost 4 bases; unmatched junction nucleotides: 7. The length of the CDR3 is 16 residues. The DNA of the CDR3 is TGTGCCAGTAGTATGGCGACAGGGGTAAGCACCGGGGAGCTGTTTTTT. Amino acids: CASSMATGVSTGELFF. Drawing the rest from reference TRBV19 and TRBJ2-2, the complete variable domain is DGGITQSPKYLFRKEGQNVTLSCEQNLNHDAMYWYRQDPGQGLRLIYYSQIVNDFQKGDIAEGYSVSREKKESFPLTVTSAQKNPTAFYLCASSMATGVSTGELFFGEGSRLTVL.

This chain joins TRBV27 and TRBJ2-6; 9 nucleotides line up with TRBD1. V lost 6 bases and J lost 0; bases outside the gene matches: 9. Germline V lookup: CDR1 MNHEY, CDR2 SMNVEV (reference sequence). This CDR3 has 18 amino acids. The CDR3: CASSPRGQGSSGANVLTF. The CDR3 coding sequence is TGTGCCAGCAGCCCGAGGGGACAGGGTAGCTCTGGGGCCAACGTCCTGACTTTC.

CDR3 in amino acids: CASRDRAGANVLTF. The CDR3 DNA follows: TGTGCCAGCAGGGACAGGGCTGGGGCCAACGTCCTGACTTTC. The chain couples TRBV6-5 to TRBJ2-6; 8 nucleotides align to TRBD1. V shed 6 bases and J 2 bases; nucleotides not matched to a gene: 0. Looked up from germline, CDR1 is MNHEY and CDR2 is SVGAGI. The CDR3 extends over 14 amino acids.

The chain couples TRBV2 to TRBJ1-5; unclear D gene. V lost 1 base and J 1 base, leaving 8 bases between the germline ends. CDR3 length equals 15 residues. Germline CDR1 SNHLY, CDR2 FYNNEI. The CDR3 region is CASSEVTPSNQPQHF. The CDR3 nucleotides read TGTGCCAGCAGTGAAGTGACACCCAGCAATCAGCCCCAGCATTTT.

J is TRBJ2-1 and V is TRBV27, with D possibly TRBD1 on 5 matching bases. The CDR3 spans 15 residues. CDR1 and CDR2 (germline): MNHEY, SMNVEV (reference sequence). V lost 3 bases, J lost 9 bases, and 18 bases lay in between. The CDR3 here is CASSFSLQGYSEQFF. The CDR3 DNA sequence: TGTGCCAGCAGTTTTTCTCTCCAGGGATATAGTGAGCAGTTCTTC.

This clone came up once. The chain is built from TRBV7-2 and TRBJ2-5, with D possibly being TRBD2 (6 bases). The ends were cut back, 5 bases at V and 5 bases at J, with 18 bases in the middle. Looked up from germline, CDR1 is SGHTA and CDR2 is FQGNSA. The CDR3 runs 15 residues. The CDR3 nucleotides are TGTGCCAGCAGCCCCCCTCTTTCGGCGGGGGAGACCCAGTACTTC. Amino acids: CASSPPLSAGETQYF. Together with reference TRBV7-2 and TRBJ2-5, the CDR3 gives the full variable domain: GAGVSQSPSNKVTEKGKDVELRCDPISGHTALYWYRQSLGQGLEFLIYFQGNSAPDKSGLPSDRFSAERTGGSVSTLTIQRTQQEDSAVYLCASSPPLSAGETQYFGPGTRLLVL.

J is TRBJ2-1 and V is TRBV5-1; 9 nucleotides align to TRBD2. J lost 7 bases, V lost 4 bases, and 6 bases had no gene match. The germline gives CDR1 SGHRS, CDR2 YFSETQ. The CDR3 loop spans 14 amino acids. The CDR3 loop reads CASSLRLAVNEQFF. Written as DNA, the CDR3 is TGCGCCAGCAGCCTAAGACTAGCGGTAAATGAGCAGTTCTTC.

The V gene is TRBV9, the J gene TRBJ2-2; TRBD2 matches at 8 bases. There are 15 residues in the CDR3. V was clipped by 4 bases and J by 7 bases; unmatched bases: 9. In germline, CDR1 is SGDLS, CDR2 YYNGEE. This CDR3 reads CASSSRTSRGGELFF. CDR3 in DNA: TGTGCCAGCAGCTCCCGGACTAGCCGGGGCGGGGAGCTGTTTTTT.

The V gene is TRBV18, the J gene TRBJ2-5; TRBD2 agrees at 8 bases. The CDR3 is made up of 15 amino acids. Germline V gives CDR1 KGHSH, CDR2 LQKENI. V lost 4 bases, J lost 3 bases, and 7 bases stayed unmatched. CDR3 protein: CASSLKLAAKETQYF. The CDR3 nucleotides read TGTGCCAGCTCACTCAAACTAGCGGCAAAAGAGACCCAGTACTTC.

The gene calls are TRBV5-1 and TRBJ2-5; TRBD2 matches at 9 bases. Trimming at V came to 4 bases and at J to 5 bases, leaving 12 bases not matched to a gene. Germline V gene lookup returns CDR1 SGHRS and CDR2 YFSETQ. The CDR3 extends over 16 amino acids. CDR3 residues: CASSQGGLAGTETQYF. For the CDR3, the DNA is TGCGCCAGCAGCCAGGGCGGGCTAGCGGGGACGGAGACCCAGTACTTC.

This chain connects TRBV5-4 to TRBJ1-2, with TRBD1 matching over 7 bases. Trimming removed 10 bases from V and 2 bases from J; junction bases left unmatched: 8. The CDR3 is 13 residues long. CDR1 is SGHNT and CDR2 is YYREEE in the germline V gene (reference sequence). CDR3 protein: CACRTGLNYGYTF. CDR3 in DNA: TGTGCCTGTCGGACAGGTTTAAACTATGGCTACACCTTC.

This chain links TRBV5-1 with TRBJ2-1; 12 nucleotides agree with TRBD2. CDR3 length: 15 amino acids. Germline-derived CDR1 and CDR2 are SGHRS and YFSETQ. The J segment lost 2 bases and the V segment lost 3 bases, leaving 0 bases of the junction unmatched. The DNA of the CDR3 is TGCGCCAGCAGCTCTAGCGGGGGGGCCTACAATGAGCAGTTCTTC. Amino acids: CASSSSGGAYNEQFF.

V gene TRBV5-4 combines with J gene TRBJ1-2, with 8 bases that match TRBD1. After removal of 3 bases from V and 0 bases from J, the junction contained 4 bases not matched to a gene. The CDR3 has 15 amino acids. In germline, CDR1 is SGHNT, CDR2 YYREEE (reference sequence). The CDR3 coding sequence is TGTGCCAGCAGCTCAACACAGGGGGCTAACTATGGCTACACCTTC. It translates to CASSSTQGANYGYTF.

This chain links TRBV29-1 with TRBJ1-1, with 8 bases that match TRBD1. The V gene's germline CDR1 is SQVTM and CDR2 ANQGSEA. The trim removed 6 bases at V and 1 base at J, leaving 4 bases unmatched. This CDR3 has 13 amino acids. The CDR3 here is CSVRDRTNTEAFF. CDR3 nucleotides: TGCAGCGTAAGGGACAGGACGAACACTGAAGCTTTCTTT.

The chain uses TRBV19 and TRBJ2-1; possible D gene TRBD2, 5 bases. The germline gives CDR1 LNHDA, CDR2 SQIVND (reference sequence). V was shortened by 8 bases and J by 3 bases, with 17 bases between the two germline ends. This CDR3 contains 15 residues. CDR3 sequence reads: CASRPAGPLYNEQFF. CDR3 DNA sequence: TGTGCCAGTCGCCCGGCGGGCCCCCTCTACAATGAGCAGTTCTTC.

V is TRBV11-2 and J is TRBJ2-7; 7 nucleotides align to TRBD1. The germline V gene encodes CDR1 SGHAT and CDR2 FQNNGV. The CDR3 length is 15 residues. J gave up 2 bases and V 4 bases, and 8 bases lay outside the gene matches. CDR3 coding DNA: TGTGCCAGCAGCTCCCATAGAGGGGGCCCCTACGAGCAGTACTTC. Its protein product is CASSSHRGGPYEQYF.